A single sample is the source of the 5 T cell receptor beta chains below, sequenced in a study of post-analysis software for immune sequencing data. Study results and caveats: Controls showed lower frequencies than patients for roughly five TRBV segments, and TRBV5-6, TRBV5-1 and TRBV20-1 were among these.

Their antigens remain unidentified. TCR beta cDNA libraries included unique molecular identifiers. From the PCR reads, TCRdb called clonotypes with MiXCR, one entry per CDR3 protein. The sample carries 750,000 to 950,000 distinct CDR3 sequences, 40% to 55% recorded once. The sequenced material came from blood. Source of these receptors: a girl aged 10-17 years with multiple sclerosis.

This sequence joins TRBV14 and TRBJ2-1, with 9 bases lining up with TRBD2. From germline, CDR1 is SGHDN and CDR2 FVKESK. With V trimmed by 1 base and J by 8 bases, 6 bases remained unmatched. The CDR3 spans 15 residues. The CDR3 spells CASSQGSGGSDEQFF. The DNA of the CDR3 is TGTGCCAGCAGCCAAGGTAGCGGGGGAAGCGATGAGCAGTTCTTC.

As DNA, the CDR3 is TGTGCCAGCAGCTTATCCGGGACAGAAACCACTGAAGCTTTCTTT. Its translation is CASSLSGTETTEAFF. This sequence joins TRBV7-2 and TRBJ1-1, with TRBD1 matching over 7 bases. V lost 2 bases and J lost 4; bases outside the gene matches: 7. This CDR3 spans 15 amino acids. Germline V gives CDR1 SGHTA, CDR2 FQGNSA.

The J gene is TRBJ2-4, the V gene TRBV12-3 or TRBV12-4; D is unclear. The J call may be in error: the DNA end matches TRBJ2-7 better. The CDR3 totals 14 residues. Here the CDR3 DNA reads TGTGCCAGCAGTTTAGACGGTGCCGCTTTCGAGCAGTACTTC. As protein: CASSLDGAAFEQYF.

In this sample, this clonotype turned up a few times. DNA for the CDR3: TGCAGTGCTCTAGCGGGGAACACAGATACGCAGTATTTT. Encoded protein: CSALAGNTDTQYF. The V gene is TRBV20-1, the J gene TRBJ2-3; TRBD2 agrees at 9 bases. Unmatched junction bases numbered 2, after V lost 5 bases and J lost 2 bases. The germline V gene has CDR1 DFQATT and CDR2 SNEGSKA (reference sequence). The CDR3 is 13 amino acids.

This clonotype was detected a few times. The genes are TRBV12-3 or TRBV12-4 and TRBJ2-7, with TRBD2 identical over 8 bases. Trimming at V came to 2 bases and at J to 5 bases, leaving 11 bases not matched to a gene. This CDR3 is built from 16 residues. As DNA, the CDR3 is TGTGCCAGCAGTTTATGGATTAGCGGGGCGGCGAACGAGCAGTACTTC. Its protein is CASSLWISGAANEQYF.